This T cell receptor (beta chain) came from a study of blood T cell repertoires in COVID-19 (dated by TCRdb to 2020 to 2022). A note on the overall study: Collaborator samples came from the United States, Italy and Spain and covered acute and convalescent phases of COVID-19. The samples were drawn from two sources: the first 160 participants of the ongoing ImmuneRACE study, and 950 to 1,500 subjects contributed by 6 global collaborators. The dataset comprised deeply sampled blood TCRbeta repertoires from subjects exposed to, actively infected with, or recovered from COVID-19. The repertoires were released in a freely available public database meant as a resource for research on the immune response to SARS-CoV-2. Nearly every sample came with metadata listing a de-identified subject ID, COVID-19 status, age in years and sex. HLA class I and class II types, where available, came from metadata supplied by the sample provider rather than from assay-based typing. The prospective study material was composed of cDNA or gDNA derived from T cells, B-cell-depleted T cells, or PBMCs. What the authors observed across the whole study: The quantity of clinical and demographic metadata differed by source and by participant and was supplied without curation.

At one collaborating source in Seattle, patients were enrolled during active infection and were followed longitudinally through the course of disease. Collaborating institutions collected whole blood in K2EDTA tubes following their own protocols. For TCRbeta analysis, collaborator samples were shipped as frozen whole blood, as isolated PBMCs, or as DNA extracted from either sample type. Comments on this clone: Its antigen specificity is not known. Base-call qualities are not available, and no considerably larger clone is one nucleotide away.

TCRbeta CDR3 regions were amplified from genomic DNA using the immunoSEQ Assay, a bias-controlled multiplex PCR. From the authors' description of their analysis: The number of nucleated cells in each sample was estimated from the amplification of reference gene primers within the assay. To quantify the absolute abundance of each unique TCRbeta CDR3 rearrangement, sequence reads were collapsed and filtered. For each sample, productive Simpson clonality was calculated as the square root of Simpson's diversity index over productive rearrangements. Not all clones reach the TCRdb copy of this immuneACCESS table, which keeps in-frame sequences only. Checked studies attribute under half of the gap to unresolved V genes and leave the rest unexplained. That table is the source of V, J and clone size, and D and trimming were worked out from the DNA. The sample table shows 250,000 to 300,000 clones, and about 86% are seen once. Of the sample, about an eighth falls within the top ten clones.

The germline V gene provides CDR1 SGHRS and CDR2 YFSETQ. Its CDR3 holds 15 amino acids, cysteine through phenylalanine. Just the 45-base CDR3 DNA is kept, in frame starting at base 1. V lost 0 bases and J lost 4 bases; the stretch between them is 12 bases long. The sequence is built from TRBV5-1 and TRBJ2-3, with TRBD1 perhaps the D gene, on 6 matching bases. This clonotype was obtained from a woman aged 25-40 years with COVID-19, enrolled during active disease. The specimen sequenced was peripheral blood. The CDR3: CASSLVTGSADTQYF. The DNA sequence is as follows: TGCGCCAGCAGCTTGGTAACAGGGTCGGCAGATACGCAGTATTTT.